Listed below are T cell receptor beta chains from one sample, sequenced in a study. Via MiXCR, TCRdb re-called the 5' RACE reads, giving one row per CDR3 protein. This repertoire shows some 8,000 distinct CDR3 sequences, 52% found once; its top ten account for approximately 5.2%. Specimen: memory CD4+ T cells sorted from a lymph node. These receptors originate from a female donor with breast cancer. Both conserved end residues are part of each CDR3. D genes are given only for firm matches. Clone size is shown for a subset of rows, as once, few, many or a class of expanded clone.

D: .
size: .
J: TRBJ1-5
V: TRBV12-3/TRBV12-4
CDR3: CASSRGYIGNQPQHF
DNA: TGTGCCAGCAGCCGTGGCTATATCGGCAATCAGCCCCAGCATTTT

D: .
size: few
J: TRBJ2-7
V: TRBV4-1
CDR3: CASSQDRDGEQYF
DNA: TGCGCCAGCAGCCAAGACAGGGACGGCGAGCAGTACTTC

D: TRBD1
size: .
J: TRBJ1-2
V: TRBV29-1
CDR3: CSVLAGTVRYTF
DNA: TGCAGCGTACTCGCCGGGACAGTGCGCTACACCTTC

D: TRBD1
size: few
J: TRBJ1-4
V: TRBV20-1
CDR3: CSARGQGAEKLFF
DNA: TGCAGTGCTAGAGGACAGGGGGCTGAAAAACTGTTTTTT

D: .
size: few
J: TRBJ2-2
V: TRBV18
CDR3: CASSPFGTGELFF
DNA: TGTGCCAGCTCACCGTTCGGGACCGGGGAGCTGTTTTTT

D: .
size: .
J: TRBJ1-6
V: TRBV20-1
CDR3: CSARVGAGDYNSPLHF
DNA: TGCAGTGCTAGAGTGGGAGCGGGGGATTATAATTCACCCCTCCACTTT

D: TRBD1
size: .
J: TRBJ2-1
V: TRBV12-3/TRBV12-4
CDR3: CASLPSDRGMSEQFF
DNA: TGTGCCAGTCTGCCCTCGGACAGGGGGATGAGTGAGCAGTTCTTC

D: TRBD2
size: .
J: TRBJ2-7
V: TRBV7-2
CDR3: CASRLAGGRGYEQYF
DNA: TGTGCCAGCAGACTAGCGGGAGGGCGGGGCTACGAGCAGTACTTC

D: .
size: .
J: TRBJ1-5
V: TRBV4-1
CDR3: CASRQVWGGNNQPQHF
DNA: TGCGCCAGCAGGCAAGTTTGGGGTGGGAACAATCAGCCCCAGCATTTT

D: TRBD1
size: few
J: TRBJ1-3
V: TRBV25-1
CDR3: CASVPGQGSATIYF
DNA: TGTGCCAGCGTCCCGGGACAGGGATCGGCCACCATATATTTT

D: .
size: .
J: TRBJ1-1
V: TRBV11-2
CDR3: CASSPRTKNTEAFF
DNA: TGTGCCAGCAGCCCTAGGACAAAGAACACTGAAGCTTTCTTT

D: .
size: .
J: TRBJ1-1
V: TRBV7-6
CDR3: CASSLMRNTEAFF
DNA: TGTGCCAGCAGCTTAATGAGGAACACTGAAGCTTTCTTT

D: .
size: .
J: TRBJ1-1
V: TRBV7-6
CDR3: CASSSQGYSNTEAFF
DNA: TGTGCCAGCAGTTCCCAGGGATACTCAAACACTGAAGCTTTCTTT

D: .
size: .
J: TRBJ1-1
V: TRBV25-1
CDR3: CASSEWVGDTEAFF
DNA: TGTGCCAGCAGTGAATGGGTAGGGGACACTGAAGCTTTCTTT

D: .
size: .
J: TRBJ2-5
V: TRBV7-7
CDR3: CASSPSSWETQYF
DNA: TGTGCTAGCAGCCCCTCTTCATGGGAGACCCAGTACTTC

D: TRBD1
size: .
J: TRBJ1-3
V: TRBV4-3
CDR3: CASSQEDRAKNTIYF
DNA: TGCGCCAGCAGCCAGGAGGACAGGGCTAAAAACACCATATATTTT

D: .
size: .
J: TRBJ1-1
V: TRBV12-3/TRBV12-4
CDR3: CASRVGEVNTEAFF
DNA: TGTGCCAGCAGAGTCGGGGAGGTGAACACTGAAGCTTTCTTT

D: TRBD1
size: .
J: TRBJ2-1
V: TRBV24-1
CDR3: CATSDGTGDSYNEQFF
DNA: TGTGCCACCAGTGATGGGACAGGGGACTCCTACAATGAGCAGTTCTTC

D: .
size: few
J: TRBJ2-5
V: TRBV6-2/TRBV6-3
CDR3: CASSQQGLQETQYF
DNA: TGTGCCAGCAGCCAGCAGGGCCTCCAAGAGACCCAGTACTTC

D: .
size: medium-sized
J: TRBJ2-3
V: TRBV29-1
CDR3: CSVRYLQVVADTQYF
DNA: TGCAGCGTTAGATATTTACAGGTAGTAGCGGATACGCAGTATTTT

D: TRBD2
size: .
J: TRBJ2-1
V: TRBV6-5
CDR3: CASNQLAGAGEQFF
DNA: TGTGCCAGCAACCAACTAGCGGGGGCAGGGGAGCAGTTCTTC

D: .
size: .
J: TRBJ2-1
V: TRBV10-1
CDR3: CARQGLKFF
DNA: TGCGCCAGACAGGGTCTAAAGTTCTTC

D: TRBD1
size: .
J: TRBJ1-1
V: TRBV3-1
CDR3: CASSPGQLNTEAFF
DNA: TGTGCCAGCAGCCCGGGACAGCTGAACACTGAAGCTTTCTTT

D: TRBD1
size: .
J: TRBJ1-2
V: TRBV25-1
CDR3: CASSVTGDGYTF
DNA: TGTGCCAGCAGTGTTACAGGGGACGGCTACACCTTC

D: TRBD1
size: few
J: TRBJ1-1
V: TRBV7-2
CDR3: CASSQDRGGEAFF
DNA: TGTGCCAGCAGCCAAGACAGGGGGGGTGAAGCTTTCTTT

D: TRBD2
size: few
J: TRBJ2-1
V: TRBV27
CDR3: CASSTNSGRGNEQFF
DNA: TGTGCCAGCAGCACGAATAGCGGGCGCGGGAATGAGCAGTTCTTC

D: TRBD2
size: .
J: TRBJ2-7
V: TRBV10-3
CDR3: CAISAAGGYEQYF
DNA: TGTGCCATCAGTGCAGCGGGAGGGTATGAGCAGTACTTC

D: TRBD1
size: .
J: TRBJ2-7
V: TRBV29-1
CDR3: CSVSDRVEQYF
DNA: TGCAGCGTTTCTGACAGGGTCGAGCAGTACTTC

D: TRBD1
size: .
J: TRBJ1-1
V: TRBV20-1
CDR3: CSAGFLPGTAEAFF
DNA: TGCAGTGCTGGATTTCTCCCAGGGACAGCCGAAGCTTTCTTT

D: .
size: .
J: TRBJ1-1
V: TRBV20-1
CDR3: CGAREGSWRTEAFF
DNA: TGCGGTGCTAGAGAAGGGTCGTGGAGGACTGAAGCTTTCTTT

D: TRBD1
size: .
J: TRBJ2-7
V: TRBV7-2
CDR3: CASSPRTGPIEQYF
DNA: TGTGCCAGCAGCCCTCGGACAGGGCCTATCGAGCAGTACTTC

D: .
size: .
J: TRBJ2-1
V: TRBV7-9
CDR3: CASSSPSTNEQFF
DNA: TGTGCCAGCAGCTCCCCCTCTACCAATGAGCAGTTCTTC

D: TRBD2
size: .
J: TRBJ2-1
V: TRBV12-3/TRBV12-4
CDR3: CASSRRTLLGGSYNEQFF
DNA: TGTGCCAGCAGTCGTCGAACGCTACTGGGAGGGAGTTACAATGAGCAGTTCTTC

D: .
size: few
J: TRBJ2-7
V: TRBV28
CDR3: CASSPGSRGMAYEQYF
DNA: TGTGCCAGCAGTCCCGGTAGTAGAGGGATGGCCTACGAGCAGTACTTC

D: .
size: .
J: TRBJ1-5
V: TRBV18
CDR3: CASSPGAGIQHQHF
DNA: TGTGCCAGCTCACCGGGTGCGGGTATTCAGCACCAGCATTTT

D: .
size: .
J: TRBJ1-3
V: TRBV5-5
CDR3: CASSLGGNSGNTIYF
DNA: TGTGCCAGCAGCTTGGGGGGAAACTCTGGAAACACCATATATTTT

D: TRBD1
size: medium-sized
J: TRBJ1-1
V: TRBV12-3/TRBV12-4
CDR3: CASSSNEQGRGTEAFF
DNA: TGTGCCAGCAGTTCGAATGAACAGGGGAGAGGGACTGAAGCTTTCTTT

D: .
size: .
J: TRBJ2-7
V: TRBV12-3/TRBV12-4
CDR3: CASSSADTYEQYF
DNA: TGTGCCAGCAGTTCGGCAGACACCTACGAGCAGTACTTC

D: TRBD1
size: .
J: TRBJ1-2
V: TRBV20-1
CDR3: CSASPPRGQASNYGYTF
DNA: TGCAGTGCTAGCCCGCCGCGCGGACAGGCTTCTAACTATGGCTACACCTTC